The entry below gives a single T cell receptor (beta chain) sequence along with its context. Using immunoSEQ multiplex PCR, the repertoire was profiled, and TCRdb retains in-frame clones only, with some absent. The sample has 45,000 to 50,000 clones; 79% are singletons. This record belongs to a study of OX40 agonist ivuxolimab in advanced cancers. Overall study context: Patients were given ivuxolimab, an antibody that agonizes OX40 (CD134).

The CDR3 loop spans 15 amino acids. J was trimmed by 4 bases and V by 5 bases; bases with no gene match: 8. Germline lookup yields CDR1 SGHAT and CDR2 FQNNGV. Exclusion applied to patients with autoimmune disease history or systemic immunosuppression. The TCR comes from an adult with an advanced solid tumor such as melanoma, head and neck, liver or kidney cancer. Sequenced material: CD4+ or CD8+ T cells sorted from blood, taken in a trial of the OX40 agonist ivuxolimab. This sequence joins TRBV11-2 and TRBJ2-5; 9 positions agree with TRBD2. The CDR3: CASSPGLASSETQYF. CDR3 in DNA: TGTGCCAGCAGCCCCGGACTAGCGTCATCAGAGACCCAGTACTTC.